What follows is one T cell receptor (beta chain) and its context. Its antigen is unknown. Measured with immunoSEQ multiplex PCR; TCRdb has only the in-frame clones, and not every one. The top ten hold 3% of the sample, which has roughly 150,000 clones, 88% seen once. The sample comes from a study of cytomegalovirus exposure and HLA in healthy donors. Study results and limitations: Rarity marked most TCR sequences, yet some public TCRs occurred in many donors.

Sequencing was performed on PBMCs. The receptor's source is a man aged 18-30 years in good health and CMV-seronegative.

In DNA, the CDR3 is TGTGCCAGCAGCTTTCCTCTTAGACTAGCCGCCAGCACAGATACGCAGTATTTT. It translates to CASSFPLRLAASTDTQYF. V is TRBV7-9 and J is TRBJ2-3, with 7 bases identical to TRBD2. The germline CDR1 and CDR2 sequences are SEHNR and FQNEAQ (reference sequence). V shed 3 bases, J shed 0 bases, and the junction held 12 bases outside the gene matches. The CDR3 length is 18 residues.